One sample yielded the 24 T cell receptor beta chains listed below, sequenced in a study of CXCR3-negative and CXCR3-positive naive CD8 T cells. 5' RACE with UMI labels generated the TRB cDNA libraries. From its re-call of the 5' RACE reads, TCRdb lists each CDR3 protein once, without DNA. The sample includes 84,000 or so distinct CDR3 sequences. The sample consisted of naive CXCR3- CD8+ T cells from blood. The subset is: CD45RO-CCR7+CD27+CD95- naive CD8+ T cells lacking CXCR3 (TNR3-). These receptors were taken from a human donor in good health. Some clones in this sample may be carry-over from other donors' samples.

The chain joins TRBV24-1 to TRBJ2-5; no DNA is available, so the TRBD1 call from TCRdb remains unchecked. CDR3 length: 16 residues. Germline CDR1 KGHDR, CDR2 SFDVKD. CDR3 residues: CATSRQGALVPETQYF.

The rearrangement joins TRBV29-1 to TRBJ2-3; absent DNA, TCRdb's TRBD2 call cannot be checked. Germline-derived CDR1 and CDR2 are SQVTM and ANQGSEA. The CDR3 is 15 amino acids. The CDR3 region is CSVVARRREGDTQYF.

V and J are TRBV7-9 and TRBJ2-1; TCRdb proposes TRBD2, but this gene call is untestable without DNA. Germline V lookup: CDR1 SEHNR, CDR2 FQNEAQ (reference sequence). This CDR3 is built from 15 residues. The CDR3 region is CASSLSTSGSYEQFF.

V and J are TRBV3-1 and TRBJ2-7. CDR3 length: 13 residues. CDR1 and CDR2 from the germline V gene are LGHDT and YNNKEL (reference sequence). The CDR3 here is CASSHGRSYEQYF.

The chain employs TRBV7-6 and TRBJ2-7; TCRdb returns TRBD1, unconfirmable since there is no DNA. From germline, CDR1 is SGHVS and CDR2 FNYEAQ. The CDR3 is 15 residues long. The CDR3 spells CASSLTGQGAYEQYF.

V gene TRBV13 combines with J gene TRBJ1-3. In germline, CDR1 is PRHDT, CDR2 FYEKMQ (reference sequence). The CDR3 covers 14 residues. The CDR3 is CASSPVGSGNTIYF.

The J gene is TRBJ2-3, the V gene TRBV27; TCRdb's assignment of TRBD2 cannot be checked, as there is no DNA. The CDR3 covers 16 residues. CDR1 and CDR2 (germline): MNHEY, SMNVEV (reference sequence). The CDR3 here is CASSTTSGGYTDTQYF.

The chain joins TRBV7-2 to TRBJ2-3. This CDR3 is built from 18 residues. Germline CDR1 is SGHTA and CDR2 is FQGNSA. CDR3 region: CASSSEATVPLGTDTQYF.

The rearrangement links TRBV6-6 to TRBJ2-1. The CDR3 contains 13 residues. Germline CDR1 MNHNY, CDR2 SVGAGI (reference sequence). CDR3 protein: CASSYTSENEQFF.

V gene TRBV9 combines with J gene TRBJ2-2. CDR1 and CDR2 from the germline V gene are SGDLS and YYNGEE. The CDR3 sequence is 12 residues long. CDR3 sequence: CASSAYSGELFF.

J is TRBJ2-1 and V is TRBV27; TCRdb indicates TRBD2, and absent DNA this call remains unverified. Germline assignment: CDR1 MNHEY and CDR2 SMNVEV (reference sequence). The CDR3 has 13 amino acids. CDR3 region: CASSKRDYNEQFF.

This chain links TRBV6-2 or TRBV6-3 with TRBJ2-1; TCRdb's assignment of TRBD2 cannot be checked, as there is no DNA. This CDR3 region has 14 residues. The germline V gene has CDR1 MNHEY and CDR2 SVGEGT. This CDR3 is CASSLAYREGEQFF.

This sequence joins TRBV29-1 and TRBJ2-7; TCRdb's D call, TRBD1, is unchecked because there is no DNA. The CDR3 contains 12 residues. Per the germline V gene, CDR1 is SQVTM and CDR2 is ANQGSEA. CDR3 region: CSVLGDRGEQYF.

The J gene is TRBJ2-3, the V gene TRBV9; there is no DNA to check the TCRdb D call of TRBD1. Germline V CDR1 and CDR2: SGDLS, YYNGEE. There are 15 residues in the CDR3. CDR3 loop: CASSYGDSFTDTQYF.

V and J are TRBV29-1 and TRBJ2-3; with no DNA, the TCRdb D assignment of TRBD2 cannot be verified. Germline CDR1 reads SQVTM; CDR2 reads ANQGSEA. This CDR3 region has 16 residues. The CDR3 sequence: CSVFPISGGKTDTQYF.

The rearrangement joins TRBV30 to TRBJ2-1; without DNA, the TCRdb call of TRBD1 cannot be checked. This CDR3 has 15 amino acids. CDR1 and CDR2 from the germline V gene are GTSNPN and SVGIG (reference sequence). The CDR3 loop is CAWSYGGPGYNEQFF.

The V call is TRBV6-5, the J call TRBJ2-5; the D gene TCRdb calls, TRBD2, cannot be checked with no DNA. The CDR3 spans 18 residues. CDR1 is MNHEY and CDR2 is SVGAGI in the germline V gene. The CDR3 spells CASSYTLPGTSGQETQYF.

The chain links TRBV10-2 to TRBJ2-7. CDR3 length equals 11 residues. CDR1 is WSHSY and CDR2 is SAAADI in the germline V gene. The CDR3 sequence: CASSELDEQYF.

This chain joins TRBV7-6 and TRBJ1-6. There are 12 residues in the CDR3. Germline assignment: CDR1 SGHVS and CDR2 FNYEAQ. The CDR3 sequence: CASSRRNSPLHF.

The chain recombines TRBV5-1 with TRBJ2-7; TCRdb returns TRBD1, unconfirmable since there is no DNA. Germline V lookup: CDR1 SGHRS, CDR2 YFSETQ. The CDR3 length is 13 residues. CDR3 sequence: CASSLGFGNEQYF.

This chain links TRBV7-9 with TRBJ2-7; TCRdb returns TRBD1, unconfirmable since there is no DNA. Germline V gene data show CDR1 as SEHNR and CDR2 as FQNEAQ (reference sequence). The CDR3 is made up of 15 amino acids. This CDR3 reads CASSYPSPGPETQYF.

The gene calls are TRBV29-1 and TRBJ2-1. Germline values: CDR1 SQVTM, CDR2 ANQGSEA. The CDR3 is 14 amino acids. The CDR3 loop is CSAVPTSSYNEQFF.

V usage is TRBV27 and J usage is TRBJ2-7; TCRdb's D call of TRBD1 is untestable without DNA. The CDR3 sequence is 14 residues long. The V gene's germline CDR1 is MNHEY and CDR2 SMNVEV (reference sequence). CDR3 region: CATAPGTGTYEQYF.

This chain links TRBV6-2 or TRBV6-3 with TRBJ2-7; without DNA, the TCRdb call of TRBD1 cannot be checked. CDR3 length: 13 amino acids. From germline, CDR1 is MNHEY and CDR2 SVGEGT. The CDR3 spells CASSYGQSYEQYF.